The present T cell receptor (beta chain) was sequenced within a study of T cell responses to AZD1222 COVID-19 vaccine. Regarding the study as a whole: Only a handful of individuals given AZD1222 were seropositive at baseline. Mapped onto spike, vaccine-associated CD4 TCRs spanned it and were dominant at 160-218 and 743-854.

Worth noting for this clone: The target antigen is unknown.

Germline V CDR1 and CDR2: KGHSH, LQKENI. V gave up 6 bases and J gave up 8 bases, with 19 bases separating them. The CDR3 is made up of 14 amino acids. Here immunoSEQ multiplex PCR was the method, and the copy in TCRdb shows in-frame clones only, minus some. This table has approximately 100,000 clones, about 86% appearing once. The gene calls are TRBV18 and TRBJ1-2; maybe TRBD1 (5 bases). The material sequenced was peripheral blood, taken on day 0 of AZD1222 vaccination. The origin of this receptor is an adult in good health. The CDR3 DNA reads TGTGCCAGCTCTACGGAGGGGCTCTGGCGCGGCTACACCTTC. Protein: CASSTEGLWRGYTF.